This TCR beta chain was found in a study of shared clonotypes between healthy human individuals. Turning to the study itself: Per donor, CD8 memory used one plate, CD8 naive used two, CD4 memory used three and CD4 naive used three.

Combination of CD45RO+ cells with CCR7-negative CD45RA+ TemRA cells was used for CD8 memory. Sequenced by immunoSEQ multiplex PCR; TCRdb stores in-frame clones only, minus some. Here the sample spans around 100,000 clones, about 72% being singletons. Between the trimmed V and J ends, which lost 5 bases and 1 base, there was a span of 24 bases. Looked up from germline, CDR1 is MDHEN and CDR2 is SYDVKM. This CDR3 region has 18 residues. There are many counts of this clone. The sample comprised memory CD8+ T cells sorted from blood. Subset reported: CD45RO+ cells pooled with CCR7-negative TemRA cells. This rearrangement joins TRBV28 to TRBJ2-7; a weak D match, TRBD2 (6 bases). The source is a woman aged 25-40 years in good health. CDR3 bases: TGTGCCAGCAGTCCACTGTCGGGGGAATCAGGGACGTCCTACGAGCAGTACTTC. Protein sequence: CASSPLSGESGTSYEQYF. Using reference TRBV28 and TRBJ2-7 for the parts outside the CDR3, the full variable domain is DVKVTQSSRYLVKRTGEKVFLECVQDMDHENMFWYRQDPGLGLRLIYFSYDVKMKEKGDIPEGYSVSREKKERFSLILESASTNQTSMYLCASSPLSGESGTSYEQYFGPGTRLTVT.